The 25 T cell receptor beta chains given below trace back to one sample, sequenced in a study of shared clonotypes between healthy human individuals. Only in-frame clones appear in the TCRdb table, and some are missing; sequencing was by immunoSEQ multiplex PCR. The sample lists approximately 740,000 clones; about 92% were seen once. CD45RO-negative, CCR7-positively selected cells formed the naive CD8 fraction, excluding terminally differentiated effector memory CD45RA+ cells. Sequencing was performed on naive CD8+ T cells sorted from blood. Receptor source: a man aged 25 to 40 in good health.

This rearrangement joins TRBV28 to TRBJ2-4; D is uncertain. V lost 6 bases, J lost 0 bases, and 12 bases lay in between. CDR1 and CDR2 from the germline V gene are MDHEN and SYDVKM. This CDR3 contains 15 residues. This CDR3 reads CASSLGRLAKNIQYF. In DNA form, the CDR3 reads TGTGCCAGCAGCCTTGGTCGCCTAGCCAAAAACATTCAGTACTTC.

The J gene is TRBJ1-3, the V gene TRBV29-1, with D unclear. Trimming cost V 4 bases and J 0 bases, with 10 bases left between them. The CDR3 extends over 14 amino acids. Germline V CDR1 and CDR2: SQVTM, ANQGSEA. CDR3 residues: CSVAFGSSGNTIYF. The DNA of the CDR3 is TGCAGCGTTGCTTTTGGCAGCTCTGGAAACACCATATATTTT.

The table lists this clone with a count of one. The rearrangement uses TRBV28 and TRBJ1-2, with 8 bases fitting TRBD1. The ends lost 3 bases at V and 8 bases at J; junction bases unmatched: 11. This CDR3 contains 15 residues. Germline lookup yields CDR1 MDHEN and CDR2 SYDVKM. As DNA, the CDR3 is TGTGCCAGCAGTTTCCGATATGACAGGGGTAACGGCTACACCTTC. Protein sequence: CASSFRYDRGNGYTF.

The rearrangement uses TRBV7-6 and TRBJ2-3, with 12 positions matching TRBD1. The CDR3 has 18 amino acids. Germline-derived CDR1 and CDR2 are SGHVS and FNYEAQ. J was trimmed by 7 bases and V by 3 bases; bases with no gene match: 14. CDR3 in amino acids: CASSFPNFGTGGPNTQYF. CDR3 nucleotide sequence: TGTGCCAGCAGCTTCCCGAACTTTGGGACAGGGGGCCCCAATACGCAGTATTTT. The whole variable domain, remainder taken from reference TRBV7-6 and TRBJ2-3, is GAGVSQSPRYKVTKRGQDVALRCDPISGHVSLYWYRQALGQGPEFLTYFNYEAQQDKSGLPNDRFSAERPEGSISTLTIQRTEQRDSAMYRCASSFPNFGTGGPNTQYFGPGTRLTVL.

V is TRBV7-3 and J is TRBJ2-1; the match to TRBD2 covers 10 bases. Germline V gives CDR1 SGHTA, CDR2 FQGTGA. Germline trimming cut 2 bases from V and 5 bases from J; bases unmatched to any gene: 9. CDR3 length: 17 amino acids. The CDR3 region has the DNA TGTGCCAGCAGCTTACCCCCTACTAGCGGGGCAAACAATGAGCAGTTCTTC. Amino acid sequence: CASSLPPTSGANNEQFF.

The genes are TRBV6-5 and TRBJ2-7, with D possibly matching TRBD1 (5 bases). V lost 9 bases and J 3 bases, leaving 15 bases between the germline ends. Germline CDR1 reads MNHEY; CDR2 reads SVGAGI. The CDR3 covers 13 residues. Here the CDR3 DNA reads TGTGCCAGTGGCCTTGGGGCCAACTACGAGCAGTACTTC. It is translated as CASGLGANYEQYF.

The chain combines TRBV28 with TRBJ2-1, with a tentative D call TRBD2 (6 bases). The germline CDR1 and CDR2 sequences are MDHEN and SYDVKM. This CDR3 is built from 15 residues. The V end was cut by 3 bases, the J end by 3 bases, with 12 bases between. CDR3 in amino acids: CASSFPQDYYNEQFF. The CDR3 nucleotides read TGTGCCAGCAGTTTTCCCCAGGACTACTACAATGAGCAGTTCTTC.

This clone was picked up one time. The chain is built from TRBV29-1 and TRBJ2-2; the D is unclear. This CDR3 has 13 residues. V was trimmed by 6 bases and J by 11 bases, leaving 19 bases between them. CDR1 SQVTM and CDR2 ANQGSEA come from the germline V gene. This CDR3 is CSVRDGLGSELFF. The CDR3 coding sequence is TGCAGCGTGAGAGACGGATTGGGGTCTGAGCTGTTTTTT.

This chain links TRBV13 with TRBJ1-1; 7 bases are shared with TRBD1. Germline V CDR1 and CDR2: PRHDT, FYEKMQ (reference sequence). V dropped 8 bases and J dropped 3; count of bases not matched to a gene: 9. The CDR3 loop spans 14 amino acids. This CDR3 is CASLKTGRHTEAFF. The CDR3 nucleotides are TGTGCCAGCTTGAAGACAGGGAGGCACACTGAAGCTTTCTTT.

This clone occurred once. The gene calls are TRBV7-9 and TRBJ2-1; a possible D gene is TRBD1 (6 bases). Germline loops: CDR1 SEHNR, CDR2 FQNEAQ (reference sequence). V lost 7 bases and J lost 5, with 15 bases in between. This CDR3 spans 14 amino acids. The CDR3 loop reads CASTRRDTDNEQFF. For the CDR3, the DNA is TGTGCCAGCACCCGCCGGGACACCGACAATGAGCAGTTCTTC. The whole variable domain, remainder taken from reference TRBV7-9 and TRBJ2-1, is DTGVSQNPRHKITKRGQNVTFRCDPISEHNRLYWYRQTLGQGPEFLTYFQNEAQLEKSRLLSDRFSAERPKGSFSTLEIQRTEQGDSAMYLCASTRRDTDNEQFFGPGTRLTVL.

This clone was counted once. The V call is TRBV7-6, the J call TRBJ2-1; unclear D gene. V lost 6 bases, J lost 5 bases, and 14 bases lay in between. Germline loops: CDR1 SGHVS, CDR2 FNYEAQ. This CDR3 region has 14 residues. The CDR3: CASSPRVGNNEQFF. In DNA, the CDR3 is TGTGCCAGCAGTCCCCGGGTGGGCAACAATGAGCAGTTCTTC.

The rearrangement joins TRBV7-6 to TRBJ1-4, with D unresolved. This CDR3 comprises 15 residues. Trimming left V 1 base short and J 4 bases short, with 10 bases between. CDR1 is SGHVS, CDR2 FNYEAQ, per germline. The CDR3 nucleotides read TGTGCCAGCAGCTTAGAGGGCGACTTTAATGAAAAACTGTTTTTT. Translating gives CASSLEGDFNEKLFF.

The J gene is TRBJ1-4, the V gene TRBV5-5, with D tentatively TRBD1 (6 bases). Trimming stripped 1 base from V and 7 bases from J, with 11 bases between. The CDR3 length is 14 residues. Germline V gene data show CDR1 as SGHKS and CDR2 as YYEKEE (reference sequence). CDR3 sequence reads: CASSLPGQSEKLFF. The CDR3 DNA reads TGTGCCAGCAGCTTGCCGGGACAAAGTGAAAAACTGTTTTTT.

The chain links TRBV6-6 to TRBJ2-3; perhaps TRBD1 as D (5 bases). Germline CDR1 reads MNHNY; CDR2 reads SVGAGI (reference sequence). This CDR3 region has 14 residues. Trimming took 2 bases from V and 3 from J, leaving 9 bases between them. CDR3 DNA sequence: TGTGCCAGCAGTTACGGGCAGGGAACAGATACGCAGTATTTT. It translates to CASSYGQGTDTQYF.

This chain uses TRBV15 with TRBJ2-3; TRBD2 matches at 7 bases. The CDR3 has 16 residues. The ends lost 1 base at V and 4 bases at J; junction bases unmatched: 8. From germline, CDR1 is LNHNV and CDR2 YYDKDF (reference sequence). CDR3 in DNA: TGTGCCACCAGCAGAGTCGAGCGGGACGCCCCAGATACGCAGTATTTT. As protein: CATSRVERDAPDTQYF. Using reference TRBV15 and TRBJ2-3 for the parts outside the CDR3, the full variable domain is DAMVIQNPRYQVTQFGKPVTLSCSQTLNHNVMYWYQQKSSQAPKLLFHYYDKDFNNEADTPDNFQSRRPNTSFCFLDIRSPGLGDTAMYLCATSRVERDAPDTQYFGPGTRLTVL.

Here the CDR3 DNA reads TGTGCCAGCAGCCCAGGGACAGGGACCGGGGAGCTGTTTTTT. As protein: CASSPGTGTGELFF. This chain uses TRBV11-3 with TRBJ2-2; 9 bases line up with TRBD1. V shed 5 bases and J 5 bases; nucleotides not matched to a gene: 3. Germline CDR1 reads SGHNT; CDR2 reads YENEEA. This CDR3 contains 14 residues.

On this clone itself: In the same sample, other DNA sequences code for this CDR3. The V call is TRBV10-3, the J call TRBJ2-7; 9 positions agree with TRBD2. The V segment lost 6 bases and the J segment 1 base; nucleotides outside the gene matches: 4. The CDR3 has 14 residues. Germline values: CDR1 ENHRY, CDR2 SYGVKD. As DNA, the CDR3 is TGTGCCATCAGGGCTAGCGGGGCATCCTACGAGCAGTACTTC. Amino acid sequence: CAIRASGASYEQYF.

The chain recombines TRBV7-8 with TRBJ1-1; tentative D call: TRBD1 (5 bases). Deletions cut 5 bases from V and 5 bases from J, with 12 bases between. This CDR3 is built from 13 residues. Germline CDR1 and CDR2: SGHVS and FQNEAQ. The CDR3 region is CASSARVGTEAFF. CDR3 DNA: TGTGCCAGCAGCGCCAGGGTGGGGACTGAAGCTTTCTTT.

The chain combines TRBV6-4 with TRBJ2-5; 9 nucleotides match TRBD1. The germline V gene encodes CDR1 MRHNA and CDR2 SNTAGT. The CDR3 length is 16 residues. Germline trimming cut 5 bases from V and 4 bases from J; bases unmatched to any gene: 11. The CDR3 loop reads CASSPERGQGRETQYF. The CDR3 coding sequence is TGTGCCAGCAGTCCCGAGAGAGGACAGGGGCGAGAGACCCAGTACTTC.

The chain couples TRBV29-1 to TRBJ2-7; maybe TRBD2 (6 bases). V shed 4 bases and J shed 4 bases, with 14 bases lying between them. The CDR3 runs to 13 residues. The germline CDR1 and CDR2 sequences are SQVTM and ANQGSEA. In DNA form, the CDR3 reads TGCAGCGTTGCGGGAGTCGGCTTTTACGAGCAGTACTTC. Its translation: CSVAGVGFYEQYF.

The chain has TRBV11-2 and TRBJ2-1; D remains unclear. CDR1 and CDR2 (germline): SGHAT, FQNNGV. The CDR3 covers 12 residues. V lost 5 bases, J lost 9 bases, and 11 bases lay in between. The CDR3 region is CASSRDYGEQFF. CDR3 sequence (DNA): TGTGCCAGCAGCAGGGATTACGGTGAGCAGTTCTTC.

The chain couples TRBV25-1 to TRBJ2-1; TRBD2 is a possible D gene (5 bases). Trimming left V 2 bases short and J 3 bases short, with 8 bases between. Germline-derived CDR1 and CDR2 are MGHDK and SYGVNS. CDR3 length equals 14 residues. CDR3 loop: CASSEVAGYNEQFF. CDR3 coding DNA: TGTGCCAGCAGTGAAGTCGCGGGCTACAATGAGCAGTTCTTC.

The chain employs TRBV2 and TRBJ2-1; TRBD1 matches 10 bases. This CDR3 contains 14 residues. The germline CDR1 and CDR2 sequences are SNHLY and FYNNEI. The CDR3 is CAKGPGTGANEQFF. The CDR3, as DNA: TGTGCTAAGGGGCCAGGGACAGGGGCGAATGAGCAGTTCTTC.

The chain uses TRBV7-9 and TRBJ2-1; D is ambiguous. V gave up 6 bases and J gave up 5 bases, with 23 bases separating them. Germline CDR1 and CDR2: SEHNR and FQNEAQ (reference sequence). CDR3 length: 17 residues. CDR3 region: CASSQEGRRRADNEQFF. The DNA of the CDR3 is TGTGCCAGCAGTCAAGAAGGTAGAAGAAGGGCCGACAATGAGCAGTTCTTC.

This clone was seen just once. The chain uses TRBV30 and TRBJ1-2; 10 bases align to TRBD1. Germline CDR1 reads GTSNPN; CDR2 reads SVGIG (reference sequence). Losses at the gene ends were 5 bases for V and 3 bases for J; bases not matched to a gene: 3. The CDR3 loop spans 13 amino acids. The DNA for the CDR3 is TGTGCCTGGGAGACAGGGGGCGACTATGGCTACACCTTC. Its protein is CAWETGGDYGYTF.